The 25 T cell receptor beta chains below come from one sample, sequenced in a study of blood T cell repertoires in COVID-19. The assay was immunoSEQ multiplex PCR, and TCRdb's table has in-frame clones only and misses some. The sample includes around 69,000 clones, about 84% of them seen just once. Source material: peripheral blood. These receptor sequences come from a woman aged 55 to 70 with acute or convalescent COVID-19.

The chain recombines TRBV11-3 with TRBJ2-7; tentatively, D is TRBD2 (5 bases). V lost 1 base, J lost 6 bases, and 10 bases lay in between. The CDR3 loop spans 13 amino acids. CDR1 SGHNT and CDR2 YENEEA come from the germline V gene. The CDR3 spells CASSLAGVGEQYF. The CDR3 DNA sequence: TGTGCCAGCAGCTTAGCCGGGGTGGGCGAGCAGTACTTC.

J is TRBJ1-1 and V is TRBV28; no clear D. The germline gives CDR1 MDHEN, CDR2 SYDVKM. The CDR3 runs 11 residues. The V end was cut by 7 bases, the J end by 7 bases, with 10 bases between. CDR3 residues: CASNGRGEAFF. In DNA form, the CDR3 reads TGTGCCAGCAATGGCCGAGGTGAAGCTTTCTTT.

The chain couples TRBV5-4 to TRBJ1-3, with D hard to call. The germline gives CDR1 SGHNT, CDR2 YYREEE (reference sequence). V was trimmed by 4 bases and J by 2 bases, leaving 10 bases between them. The CDR3 runs 14 residues. The CDR3 coding sequence is TGTGCCAGCAGCCGAGGATCTGCTGGAAACACCATATATTTT. Residues: CASSRGSAGNTIYF. Looking up the rest from reference TRBV5-4 and TRBJ1-3 gives the full variable domain: ETGVTQSPTHLIKTRGQQVTLRCSSQSGHNTVSWYQQALGQGPQFIFQYYREEENGRGNFPPRFSGLQFPNYSSELNVNALELDDSALYLCASSRGSAGNTIYFGEGSWLTVV.

The CDR3 loop is CAISQGFQENYGYTF. The CDR3 nucleotides read TGTGCCATCAGTCAGGGGTTTCAGGAAAACTATGGCTACACCTTC. The chain combines TRBV10-3 with TRBJ1-2; D is possibly TRBD1 (6 bases). V lost 5 bases and J 2 bases, leaving 15 bases between the germline ends. Germline lookup yields CDR1 ENHRY and CDR2 SYGVKD. The CDR3 sequence is 15 residues long.

The genes are TRBV10-2 and TRBJ2-1, with 11 bases identical to TRBD2. The junction had 5 bases not matched to a gene; V was cut back by 3 bases and J by 7 bases. The CDR3 length is 15 residues. CDR1 WSHSY and CDR2 SAAADI come from the germline V gene. The CDR3 reads CASSEIAGGGNEQFF. As DNA, the CDR3 is TGCGCCAGCAGTGAAATAGCGGGAGGGGGAAATGAGCAGTTCTTC.

The rearrangement uses TRBV28 and TRBJ2-7; D remains unclear. Germline V lookup: CDR1 MDHEN, CDR2 SYDVKM. V was cut by 7 bases and J by 3 bases, with 10 bases left in between. This CDR3 contains 12 residues. The CDR3 DNA reads TGTGCCAGCAATAAATCAGGCTACGAGCAGTACTTC. Its translation is CASNKSGYEQYF.

V is TRBV12-3 or TRBV12-4 and J is TRBJ1-1, with no clear D. V shed 6 bases and J shed 3 bases, with 8 bases lying between them. This CDR3 is built from 12 residues. Here the CDR3 reads CASSPRDTEAFF. The CDR3 region has the DNA TGTGCCAGCAGCCCGAGGGACACTGAAGCTTTCTTT.

This clone has only one observation. CDR3 nucleotide sequence: TGTGCCAGCAGTACTAGCGGTCTCTACAATGAGCAGTTCTTC. The encoded protein is CASSTSGLYNEQFF. The rearrangement links TRBV27 to TRBJ2-1, with 8 bases identical to TRBD2. Per the germline V gene, CDR1 is MNHEY and CDR2 is SMNVEV (reference sequence). The CDR3 has 14 amino acids. Trimming cost V 5 bases and J 3 bases; bases outside gene matches: 3.

V gene TRBV24-1 combines with J gene TRBJ1-1; TRBD1 matches at 9 bases. There are 15 residues in the CDR3. Unmatched junction bases numbered 5, after V lost 3 bases and J lost 4 bases. Germline lookup yields CDR1 KGHDR and CDR2 SFDVKD. The DNA of the CDR3 is TGTGCCACCAGTGATCCCGGGACAGGGAGCACTGAAGCTTTCTTT. It is translated as CATSDPGTGSTEAFF.

The rearrangement links TRBV24-1 to TRBJ2-5, with 7 positions matching TRBD1. V was clipped by 4 bases and J by 2 bases; unmatched bases: 6. CDR3 length: 15 amino acids. Germline CDR1 KGHDR, CDR2 SFDVKD. CDR3 amino acids: CATSDFKGQQETQYF. In nucleotides, the CDR3 is TGTGCCACCAGTGACTTTAAGGGACAGCAAGAGACCCAGTACTTC.

V usage is TRBV6-6 and J usage is TRBJ2-7, with 7 bases that match TRBD2. With V trimmed by 0 bases and J by 10 bases, 9 bases remained unmatched. Germline loops: CDR1 MNHNY, CDR2 SVGAGI (reference sequence). This CDR3 has 14 residues. The DNA of the CDR3 is TGTGCCAGCAGTTACTCGGGGGAGGGGCTAGGACAGTACTTC. Translated: CASSYSGEGLGQYF.

The chain has TRBV28 and TRBJ1-1; D remains ambiguous. The germline V gene encodes CDR1 MDHEN and CDR2 SYDVKM. The CDR3 runs to 14 residues. Between the trimmed V and J ends, which lost 2 bases and 3 bases, there was a span of 10 bases. Written as DNA, the CDR3 is TGTGCCAGCAGTTTAGGAACAGCCCACACTGAAGCTTTCTTT. This sequence encodes CASSLGTAHTEAFF.

This clone was detected once. This chain uses TRBV21-1 with TRBJ1-5; TRBD1, the table's D call, was not compared with the DNA. TRBV21-1 has pseudogene status. The CDR3 has 17 residues. The CDR3: CASSKRTGGMEDQPQHF. The CDR3 region has the DNA TGTGCCAGCAGCAAGAGGACAGGGGGCATGGAGGACCAGCCCCAGCATTTT.

The chain links TRBV5-1 to TRBJ1-2, with D possibly TRBD1 on 6 matching bases. The CDR3 length is 13 residues. CDR1 and CDR2 (germline): SGHRS, YFSETQ. V lost 0 bases, J lost 7 bases, and 10 bases lay in between. The CDR3 DNA reads TGCGCCAGCAGCTTGGCAGGGGTCGGTGGCTACACCTTC. Translating it yields CASSLAGVGGYTF.

This clone was observed a single time. The chain joins TRBV2 to TRBJ1-1; D possibly corresponds to TRBD1 (5 bases). Germline assignment: CDR1 SNHLY and CDR2 FYNNEI. This CDR3 is built from 14 residues. V lost 8 bases, J lost 5 bases, and 18 bases lay in between. The CDR3 DNA reads TGTGCCAGCCTCAGGCCGGGGGTGCGGACTGAAGCTTTCTTT. Its translation: CASLRPGVRTEAFF. The full variable domain, rest sourced from reference TRBV2 and TRBJ1-1, is EPEVTQTPSHQVTQMGQEVILRCVPISNHLYFYWYRQILGQKVEFLVSFYNNEISEKSEIFDDQFSVERPDGSNFTLKIRSTKLEDSAMYFCASLRPGVRTEAFFGQGTRLTVV.

This clone was counted a few times. The chain couples TRBV24-1 to TRBJ1-2, with D perhaps TRBD1 (6 bases). Germline V CDR1 and CDR2: KGHDR, SFDVKD. V was shortened by 3 bases and J by 1 base, with 8 bases between the two germline ends. This CDR3 contains 14 residues. CDR3 coding DNA: TGTGCCACCAGTGATCGACAGGTTAACTATGGCTACACCTTC. Its translation is CATSDRQVNYGYTF.

This rearrangement joins TRBV19 to TRBJ2-1; 7 positions match TRBD2. CDR1 and CDR2 (germline): LNHDA, SQIVND (reference sequence). The V segment lost 4 bases and the J segment 10 bases; nucleotides outside the gene matches: 10. This CDR3 comprises 14 residues. CDR3 residues: CASSKGLVVGEQFF. The CDR3 nucleotides are TGTGCCAGTAGTAAAGGACTAGTGGTAGGGGAGCAGTTCTTC.

This clone was detected once. This rearrangement joins TRBV7-2 to TRBJ2-5; D may be TRBD2 (5 bases). Trimming took 3 bases from V and 2 from J, leaving 7 bases between them. CDR3 size: 13 residues. The germline V gene has CDR1 SGHTA and CDR2 FQGNSA. CDR3 coding DNA: TGTGCCAGCAGCTTCACTAGACAAGAGACCCAGTACTTC. This gives the protein CASSFTRQETQYF.

This sequence joins TRBV12-3 or TRBV12-4 and TRBJ1-2; D remains unclear. This CDR3 contains 12 residues. V was pared by 6 bases and J by 3 bases, with 8 bases between. CDR3 in amino acids: CASRQAYYGYTF. The DNA of the CDR3 is TGTGCCAGCAGGCAGGCTTACTATGGCTACACCTTC.

CDR3 loop: CASSLMQGSSYEQYF. The CDR3 coding sequence is TGTGCCAGCAGCTTAATGCAGGGAAGCTCCTACGAGCAGTACTTC. The chain links TRBV7-3 to TRBJ2-7; D possibly corresponds to TRBD1 (5 bases). The germline CDR1 and CDR2 sequences are SGHTA and FQGTGA. The V end was cut by 1 base, the J end by 0 bases, with 10 bases between. The CDR3 runs 15 residues.

The V gene is TRBV28, the J gene TRBJ2-7; 10 bases line up with TRBD1. Trimming removed 5 bases from V and 5 bases from J; junction bases left unmatched: 9. CDR1 and CDR2 (germline): MDHEN, SYDVKM. This CDR3 has 15 amino acids. This chain's CDR3 is CASSAQLGTGDEQYF. CDR3 DNA sequence: TGTGCCAGCAGTGCTCAACTCGGGACAGGGGACGAGCAGTACTTC. Drawing the rest from reference TRBV28 and TRBJ2-7, the complete variable domain is DVKVTQSSRYLVKRTGEKVFLECVQDMDHENMFWYRQDPGLGLRLIYFSYDVKMKEKGDIPEGYSVSREKKERFSLILESASTNQTSMYLCASSAQLGTGDEQYFGPGTRLTVT.

This clone was detected only once. V and J are TRBV27 and TRBJ1-2; 8 nucleotides match TRBD1. This CDR3 contains 14 residues. The trim removed 6 bases at V and 7 bases at J, leaving 10 bases unmatched. Germline V gene sequence: CDR1 MNHEY, CDR2 SMNVEV (reference sequence). The DNA of the CDR3 is TGTGCCAGCAGGCCCGGACAGGGTGGAGCTGGCTACACCTTC. Its protein is CASRPGQGGAGYTF.

The J gene is TRBJ1-2, the V gene TRBV5-1, with TRBD1 as a possible D gene (5 bases). The CDR3 length is 14 residues. V lost 2 bases, J lost 0 bases, and 8 bases lay in between. Germline V gene sequence: CDR1 SGHRS, CDR2 YFSETQ. CDR3 in DNA: TGCGCCAGCAGCTTACAGGATTCTAACTATGGCTACACCTTC. It specifies CASSLQDSNYGYTF.

The chain uses TRBV11-1 and TRBJ2-7; 9 bases align to TRBD1. Germline values: CDR1 SGHAT, CDR2 FQDESV (reference sequence). The CDR3 loop spans 14 amino acids. V shed 8 bases, J shed 5 bases, and the junction held 10 bases outside the gene matches. CDR3 region: CASRGTGFSHEQYF. CDR3 sequence (DNA): TGTGCCAGCCGCGGGACAGGGTTTTCCCACGAGCAGTACTTC. The entire variable domain, with the rest obtained from reference TRBV11-1 and TRBJ2-7, is as follows: EAEVAQSPRYKITEKSQAVAFWCDPISGHATLYWYRQILGQGPELLVQFQDESVVDDSQLPKDRFSAERLKGVDSTLKIQPAELGDSAMYLCASRGTGFSHEQYFGPGTRLTVT.

V and J are TRBV5-6 and TRBJ1-4; D is perhaps TRBD1 (5 bases). Germline V CDR1 and CDR2: SGHDT, YYEEEE. This CDR3 has 15 residues. With 0 bases removed from V and 3 bases from J, the gap between germline ends came to 9 bases. The CDR3 bases are TGTGCCAGCAGCTTGGTGGGGGGTGCTAATGAAAAACTGTTTTTT. It yields the protein CASSLVGGANEKLFF.